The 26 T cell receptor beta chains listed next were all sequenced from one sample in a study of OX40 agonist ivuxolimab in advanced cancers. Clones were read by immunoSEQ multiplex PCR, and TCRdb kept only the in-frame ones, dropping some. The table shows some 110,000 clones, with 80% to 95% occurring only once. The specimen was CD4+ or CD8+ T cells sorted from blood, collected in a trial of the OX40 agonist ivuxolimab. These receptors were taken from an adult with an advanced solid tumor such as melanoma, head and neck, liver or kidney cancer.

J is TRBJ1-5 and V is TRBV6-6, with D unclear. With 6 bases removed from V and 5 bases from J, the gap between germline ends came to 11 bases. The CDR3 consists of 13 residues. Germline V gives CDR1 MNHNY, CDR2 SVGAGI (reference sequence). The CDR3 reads CASRRASDQPQHF. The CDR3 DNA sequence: TGTGCCAGCAGAAGGGCATCGGATCAGCCCCAGCATTTT.

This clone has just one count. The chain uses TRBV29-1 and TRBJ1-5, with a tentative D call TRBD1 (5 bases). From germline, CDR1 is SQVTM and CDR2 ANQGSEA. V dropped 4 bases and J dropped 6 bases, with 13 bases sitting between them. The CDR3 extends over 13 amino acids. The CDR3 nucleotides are TGCAGCGTTGCTCCGGACATCACTCAGCCCCAGCATTTT. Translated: CSVAPDITQPQHF.

The CDR3 sequence: CASSVAPGSGRATTGELFF. CDR3 DNA sequence: TGTGCCAGCAGCGTAGCCCCTGGTAGCGGGAGGGCCACCACCGGGGAGCTGTTTTTT. The V gene is TRBV9, the J gene TRBJ2-2, with TRBD2 identical over 11 bases. The germline gives CDR1 SGDLS, CDR2 YYNGEE. V trimming: 0 bases; J trimming: 4 bases; junction bases outside the gene matches: 11. The CDR3 spans 19 residues.

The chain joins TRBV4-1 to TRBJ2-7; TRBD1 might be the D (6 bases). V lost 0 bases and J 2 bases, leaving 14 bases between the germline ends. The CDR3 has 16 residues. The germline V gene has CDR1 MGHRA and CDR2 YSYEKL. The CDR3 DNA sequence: TGCGCCAGCAGCCAAGATCCAGGGGCTATACCCTACGAGCAGTACTTC. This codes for CASSQDPGAIPYEQYF.

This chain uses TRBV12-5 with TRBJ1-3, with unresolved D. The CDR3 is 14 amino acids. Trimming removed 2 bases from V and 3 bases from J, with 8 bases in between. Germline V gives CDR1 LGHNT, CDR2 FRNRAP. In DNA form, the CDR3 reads TGTGCTAGTGGTTTGATGACGAGTGGAAACACCATATATTTT. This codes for CASGLMTSGNTIYF.

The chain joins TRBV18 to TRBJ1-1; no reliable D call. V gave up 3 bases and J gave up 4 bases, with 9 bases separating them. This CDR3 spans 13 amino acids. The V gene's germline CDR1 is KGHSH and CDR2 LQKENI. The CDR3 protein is CASSPQLGTEAFF. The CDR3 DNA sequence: TGTGCCAGCTCACCCCAATTGGGCACTGAAGCTTTCTTT.

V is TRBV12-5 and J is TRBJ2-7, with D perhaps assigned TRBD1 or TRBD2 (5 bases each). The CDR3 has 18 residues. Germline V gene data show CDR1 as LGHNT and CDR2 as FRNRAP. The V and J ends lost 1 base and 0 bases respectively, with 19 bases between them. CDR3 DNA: TGTGCTAGTGGTTTGGCTCCCGGGACCCCGAGGGGCTCCTACGAGCAGTACTTC. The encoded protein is CASGLAPGTPRGSYEQYF.

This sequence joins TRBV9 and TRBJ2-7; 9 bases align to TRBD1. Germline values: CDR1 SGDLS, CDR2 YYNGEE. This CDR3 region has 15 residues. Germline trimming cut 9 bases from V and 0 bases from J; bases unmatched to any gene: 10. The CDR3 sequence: CATRDRGRYSYEQYF. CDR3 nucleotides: TGTGCCACCAGAGACAGGGGGAGGTACTCCTACGAGCAGTACTTC.

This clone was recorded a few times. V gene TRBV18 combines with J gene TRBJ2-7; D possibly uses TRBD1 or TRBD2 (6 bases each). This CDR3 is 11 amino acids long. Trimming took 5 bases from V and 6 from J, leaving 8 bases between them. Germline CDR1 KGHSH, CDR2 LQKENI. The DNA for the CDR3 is TGTGCCAGCTCAGGGGGGCCCGAGCAGTACTTC. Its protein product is CASSGGPEQYF.

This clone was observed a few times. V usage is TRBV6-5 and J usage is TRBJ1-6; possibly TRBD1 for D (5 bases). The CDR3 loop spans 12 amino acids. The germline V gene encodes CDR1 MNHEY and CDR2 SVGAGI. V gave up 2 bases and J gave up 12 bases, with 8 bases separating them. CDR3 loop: CASSYSGGPLHF. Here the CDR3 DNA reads TGTGCCAGCAGTTACAGTGGGGGACCCCTCCACTTT.

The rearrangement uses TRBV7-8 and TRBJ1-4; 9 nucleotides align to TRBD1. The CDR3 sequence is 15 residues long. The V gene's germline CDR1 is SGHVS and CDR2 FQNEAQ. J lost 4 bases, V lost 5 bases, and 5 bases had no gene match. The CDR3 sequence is CASSTGQGYNEKLFF. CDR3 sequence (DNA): TGTGCCAGCAGCACCGGACAGGGGTATAATGAAAAACTGTTTTTT. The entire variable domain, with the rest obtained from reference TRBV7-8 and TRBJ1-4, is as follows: GAGVSQSPRYKVAKRGQDVALRCDPISGHVSLFWYQQALGQGPEFLTYFQNEAQLDKSGLPSDRFFAERPEGSVSTLKIQRTQQEDSAVYLCASSTGQGYNEKLFFGSGTQLSVL.

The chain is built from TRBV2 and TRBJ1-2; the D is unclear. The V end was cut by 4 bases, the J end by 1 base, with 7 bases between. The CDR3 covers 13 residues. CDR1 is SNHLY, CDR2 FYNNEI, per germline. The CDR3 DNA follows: TGTGCCAGCAGTGTGGACGATAACTATGGCTACACCTTC. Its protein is CASSVDDNYGYTF.

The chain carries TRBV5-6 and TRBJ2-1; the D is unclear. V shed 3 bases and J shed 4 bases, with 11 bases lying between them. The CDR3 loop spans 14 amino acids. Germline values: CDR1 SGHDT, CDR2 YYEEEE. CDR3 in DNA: TGTGCCAGCAGCTCCCGGACCCGGTACAATGAGCAGTTCTTC. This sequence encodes CASSSRTRYNEQFF.

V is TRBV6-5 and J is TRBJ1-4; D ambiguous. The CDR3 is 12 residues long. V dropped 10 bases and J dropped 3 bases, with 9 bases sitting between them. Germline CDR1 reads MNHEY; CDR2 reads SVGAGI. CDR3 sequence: CATGRSNEKLFF. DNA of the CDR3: TGTGCCACAGGACGGTCTAATGAAAAACTGTTTTTT.

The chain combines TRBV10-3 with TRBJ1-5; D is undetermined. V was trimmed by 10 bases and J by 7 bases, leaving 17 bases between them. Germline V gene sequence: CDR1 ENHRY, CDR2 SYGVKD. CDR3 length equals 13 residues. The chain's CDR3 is CATSDGRNQPQHF. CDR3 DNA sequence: TGTGCCACCTCGGACGGCAGGAACCAGCCCCAGCATTTT.

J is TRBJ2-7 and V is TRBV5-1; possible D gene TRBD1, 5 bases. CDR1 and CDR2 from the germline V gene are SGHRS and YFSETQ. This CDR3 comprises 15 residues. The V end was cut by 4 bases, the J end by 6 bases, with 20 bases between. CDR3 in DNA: TGCGCCAGCAGCCCCGGCAGGGAAGGGATGGGCGAGCAGTACTTC. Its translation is CASSPGREGMGEQYF.

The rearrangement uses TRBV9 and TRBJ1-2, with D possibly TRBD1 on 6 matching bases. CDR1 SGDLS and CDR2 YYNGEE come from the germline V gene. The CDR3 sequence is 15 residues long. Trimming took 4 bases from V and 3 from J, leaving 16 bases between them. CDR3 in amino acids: CASSLDQGHYYGYTF. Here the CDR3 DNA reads TGTGCCAGCAGCCTTGATCAGGGGCATTACTATGGCTACACCTTC.

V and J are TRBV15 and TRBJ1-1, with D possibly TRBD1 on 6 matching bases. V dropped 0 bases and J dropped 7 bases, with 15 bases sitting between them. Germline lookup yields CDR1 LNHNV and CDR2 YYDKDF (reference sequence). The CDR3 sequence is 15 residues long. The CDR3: CATSRDSGGHIEAFF. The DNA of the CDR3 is TGTGCCACCAGCAGAGATTCCGGGGGGCATATTGAAGCTTTCTTT.

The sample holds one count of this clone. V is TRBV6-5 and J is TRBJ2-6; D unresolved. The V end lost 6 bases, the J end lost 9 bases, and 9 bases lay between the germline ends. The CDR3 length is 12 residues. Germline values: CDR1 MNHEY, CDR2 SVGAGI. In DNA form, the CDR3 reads TGTGCCAGCAGCTTACGAGGCAACGTCCTGACTTTC. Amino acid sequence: CASSLRGNVLTF.

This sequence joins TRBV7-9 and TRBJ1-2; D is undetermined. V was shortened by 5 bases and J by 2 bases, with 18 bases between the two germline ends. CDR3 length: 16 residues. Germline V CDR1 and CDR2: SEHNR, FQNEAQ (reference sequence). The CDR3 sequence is CASSPGVLVTNYGYTF. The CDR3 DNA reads TGTGCCAGCAGCCCCGGCGTATTAGTGACCAACTATGGCTACACCTTC.

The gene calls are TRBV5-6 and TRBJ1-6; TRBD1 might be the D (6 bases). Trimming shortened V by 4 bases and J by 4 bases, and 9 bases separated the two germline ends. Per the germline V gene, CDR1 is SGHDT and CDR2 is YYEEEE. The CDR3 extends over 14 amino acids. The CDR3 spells CASSKDRYNSPLHF. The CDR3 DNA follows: TGTGCCAGCAGCAAGGACAGATATAATTCACCCCTCCACTTT.

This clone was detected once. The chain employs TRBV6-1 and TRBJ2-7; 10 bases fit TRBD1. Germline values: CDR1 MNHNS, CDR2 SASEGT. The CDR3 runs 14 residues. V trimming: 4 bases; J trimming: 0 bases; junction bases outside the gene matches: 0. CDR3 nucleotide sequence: TGTGCCAGCAGTGGGGACAGGGGCTCCTACGAGCAGTACTTC. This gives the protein CASSGDRGSYEQYF.

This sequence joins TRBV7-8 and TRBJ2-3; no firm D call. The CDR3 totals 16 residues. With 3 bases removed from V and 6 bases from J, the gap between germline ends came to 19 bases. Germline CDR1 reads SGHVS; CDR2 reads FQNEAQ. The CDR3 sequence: CASSLVAFSSGDTQYF. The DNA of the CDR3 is TGTGCCAGCAGCTTGGTAGCTTTCTCCTCTGGGGATACGCAGTATTTT.

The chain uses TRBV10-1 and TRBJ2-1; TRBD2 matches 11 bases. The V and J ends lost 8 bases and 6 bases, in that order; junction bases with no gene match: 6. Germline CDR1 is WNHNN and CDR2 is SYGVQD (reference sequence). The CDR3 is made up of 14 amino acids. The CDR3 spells CASLSGREFNEQFF. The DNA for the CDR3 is TGCGCCAGCCTTAGCGGGAGGGAATTCAATGAGCAGTTCTTC.

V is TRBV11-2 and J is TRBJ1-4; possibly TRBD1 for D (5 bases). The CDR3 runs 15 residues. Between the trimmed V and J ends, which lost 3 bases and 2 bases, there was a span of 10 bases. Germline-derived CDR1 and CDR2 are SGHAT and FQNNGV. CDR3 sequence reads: CASSLSGTTNEKLFF. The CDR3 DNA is TGTGCCAGCAGCTTGTCCGGGACGACTAATGAAAAACTGTTTTTT.

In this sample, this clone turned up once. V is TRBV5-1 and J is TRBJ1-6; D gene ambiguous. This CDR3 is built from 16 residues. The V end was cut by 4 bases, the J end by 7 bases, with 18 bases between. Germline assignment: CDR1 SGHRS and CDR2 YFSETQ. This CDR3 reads CASSNLGGRANSPLHF. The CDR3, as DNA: TGCGCCAGCAGCAATCTGGGTGGTAGGGCGAATTCACCCCTCCACTTT.